The 31 T cell receptor beta chains below come from one sample, sequenced in a study of shared clonotypes between healthy human individuals. Profiling relied on immunoSEQ multiplex PCR, and the TCRdb table lists in-frame clones only, not all of them. The sample lists more than 2,000,000 clones; just over 90% were seen once. Sequenced: naive CD4+ T cells sorted from blood. Noted subset: CD45RA+ positively selected. The receptors derive from a young man in good health.

V and J are TRBV2 and TRBJ2-3; unclear D gene. The length of the CDR3 is 12 residues. Germline V gives CDR1 SNHLY, CDR2 FYNNEI. V was shortened by 5 bases and J by 7 bases, with 10 bases between the two germline ends. The CDR3 nucleotides read TGTGCCAGCAGTAAGGTGGAGTATACGCAGTATTTT. It yields the protein CASSKVEYTQYF.

A few counts support this clone. This chain links TRBV10-3 with TRBJ1-5; the D is unclear. CDR3 size: 13 residues. Germline CDR1 ENHRY, CDR2 SYGVKD. V lost 8 bases and J lost 5, with 13 bases in between. CDR3 in DNA: TGTGCCATCTCGTGGGGAGTCGATCAGCCCCAGCATTTT. Translating it yields CAISWGVDQPQHF.

The chain uses TRBV28 and TRBJ1-3; 7 bases are shared with TRBD1. This CDR3 is built from 16 residues. CDR1 MDHEN and CDR2 SYDVKM come from the germline V gene. The V segment lost 6 bases and the J segment 0 bases; nucleotides outside the gene matches: 8. CDR3: CASSQTTGDSGNTIYF. CDR3 bases: TGTGCCAGCAGCCAGACTACAGGGGACTCTGGAAACACCATATATTTT.

The chain carries TRBV5-1 and TRBJ1-1, with a tentative D call TRBD1 (6 bases). This CDR3 contains 14 residues. V dropped 6 bases and J dropped 1 base, with 13 bases sitting between them. In germline, CDR1 is SGHRS, CDR2 YFSETQ. As DNA, the CDR3 is TGCGCCAGCAAGTCGGGGGGCACGAACACTGAAGCTTTCTTT. It translates to CASKSGGTNTEAFF.

The chain links TRBV4-1 to TRBJ2-5; 7 nucleotides align to TRBD1. Trimming at V came to 4 bases and at J to 2 bases, leaving 7 bases not matched to a gene. The CDR3 loop spans 15 amino acids. Germline assignment: CDR1 MGHRA and CDR2 YSYEKL. The chain's CDR3 is CASSRTGTAQETQYF. The CDR3 nucleotides read TGCGCCAGCAGCCGGACCGGGACAGCTCAAGAGACCCAGTACTTC.

The chain has TRBV7-2 and TRBJ2-5; 7 bases agree with TRBD1. Germline V CDR1 and CDR2: SGHTA, FQGNSA. The CDR3 runs to 16 residues. V gave up 0 bases and J gave up 2 bases; unmatched junction bases: 6. The CDR3 nucleotides read TGTGCCAGCAGCTTAGCGTTTGGGACAGCGCAAGAGACCCAGTACTTC. Its protein product is CASSLAFGTAQETQYF.

Turning to this clone: Other DNA sequences of this sample code for an identical CDR3. This chain links TRBV5-1 with TRBJ2-3; D is unresolved. The germline V and J ends were trimmed by 0 bases and 1 base, with 9 bases remaining between them. Germline loops: CDR1 SGHRS, CDR2 YFSETQ. The CDR3 runs to 15 residues. CDR3 sequence (DNA): TGCGCCAGCAGCTTGGCCGTCACAGGCACAGATACGCAGTATTTT. It is translated as CASSLAVTGTDTQYF.

This clone was found once. The rearrangement uses TRBV5-4 and TRBJ2-6; D could derive from TRBD1 or TRBD2 (5 bases each). The CDR3 consists of 16 residues. The V and J ends lost 10 bases and 7 bases respectively, with 24 bases between them. From germline, CDR1 is SGHNT and CDR2 YYREEE (reference sequence). The CDR3 DNA reads as TGTGCCGGCCACGGGACCATCCCCTTTGGCGCCAACGTCCTGACTTTC. Translating it yields CAGHGTIPFGANVLTF. Variable domain in full (rest from reference TRBV5-4 and TRBJ2-6): ETGVTQSPTHLIKTRGQQVTLRCSSQSGHNTVSWYQQALGQGPQFIFQYYREEENGRGNFPPRFSGLQFPNYSSELNVNALELDDSALYLCAGHGTIPFGANVLTFGAGSRLTVL.

This chain connects TRBV11-2 to TRBJ2-5, with D perhaps matching TRBD2 (6 bases). The germline CDR1 and CDR2 sequences are SGHAT and FQNNGV. The CDR3 runs to 15 residues. The germline V and J ends were trimmed by 1 base and 7 bases, with 16 bases remaining between them. CDR3 amino acids: CASSLGGASRWTQYF. The CDR3 DNA reads as TGTGCCAGCAGCTTAGGCGGGGCCAGCCGTTGGACCCAGTACTTC.

The chain has TRBV5-6 and TRBJ1-5; D might be TRBD1 (6 bases). This CDR3 has 15 residues. The germline V gene encodes CDR1 SGHDT and CDR2 YYEEEE. V was shortened by 4 bases and J by 1 base, with 12 bases between the two germline ends. The CDR3 loop is CASSNWGLSNQPQHF. The CDR3 nucleotides read TGTGCCAGCAGCAACTGGGGGCTAAGCAATCAGCCCCAGCATTTT.

This clone has only one observation. The V and J genes are TRBV6-6 and TRBJ1-1; D remains ambiguous. The CDR3 is 14 residues long. V dropped 2 bases and J dropped 3 bases, with 10 bases sitting between them. In germline, CDR1 is MNHNY, CDR2 SVGAGI (reference sequence). CDR3 protein: CASSYNSLDTEAFF. The CDR3 bases are TGTGCCAGCAGTTACAACAGCCTTGACACTGAAGCTTTCTTT.

This sequence joins TRBV28 and TRBJ2-1, with D possibly being TRBD1 (5 bases). The CDR3 covers 15 residues. The germline gives CDR1 MDHEN, CDR2 SYDVKM. V shed 4 bases and J shed 2 bases, with 12 bases lying between them. CDR3 DNA sequence: TGTGCCAGCAGTTCAACACGACAGCCCTACAATGAGCAGTTCTTC. It codes for CASSSTRQPYNEQFF.

The chain links TRBV7-2 to TRBJ2-5; 7 nucleotides line up with TRBD1. This CDR3 spans 12 amino acids. The ends lost 8 bases at V and 5 bases at J; junction bases unmatched: 5. CDR1 and CDR2 from the germline V gene are SGHTA and FQGNSA. The CDR3 reads CASRSRGETQYF. The CDR3 DNA sequence: TGTGCCAGCCGCTCCAGGGGGGAGACCCAGTACTTC. The full variable domain, in which reference TRBV7-2 and TRBJ2-5 provide the parts outside the CDR3, is GAGVSQSPSNKVTEKGKDVELRCDPISGHTALYWYRQSLGQGLEFLIYFQGNSAPDKSGLPSDRFSAERTGGSVSTLTIQRTQQEDSAVYLCASRSRGETQYFGPGTRLLVL.

This chain joins TRBV5-1 and TRBJ2-3; 8 bases agree with TRBD2. Germline V gene data show CDR1 as SGHRS and CDR2 as YFSETQ. The CDR3 is made up of 14 amino acids. With V trimmed by 4 bases and J by 6 bases, 7 bases remained unmatched. For the CDR3, the DNA is TGCGCCAGCAGCCCCCGGGGGGGCCGGGATACGCAGTATTTT. Protein: CASSPRGGRDTQYF.

The chain joins TRBV27 to TRBJ2-3, with 8 nucleotides matching TRBD2. The CDR3 sequence is 17 residues long. With V trimmed by 5 bases and J by 6 bases, 16 bases remained unmatched. Per germline, CDR1 MNHEY and CDR2 SMNVEV (reference sequence). DNA of the CDR3: TGTGCCAGCAGTCGCACCAGGCAGGGACTAGTAGCCGATACGCAGTATTTT. Its protein is CASSRTRQGLVADTQYF.

As regards this clone: Other nucleotide sequences from this sample produce the same CDR3. This chain links TRBV18 with TRBJ2-1; TRBD2 agrees at 7 bases. This CDR3 has 14 residues. The trim removed 1 base at V and 4 bases at J, leaving 1 base unmatched. Germline values: CDR1 KGHSH, CDR2 LQKENI. CDR3 DNA: TGTGCCAGCTCACCACGGGAGGGATACAATGAGCAGTTCTTC. The encoded protein is CASSPREGYNEQFF.

The chain joins TRBV10-3 to TRBJ2-7; tentatively, D is TRBD1 (5 bases). Germline V CDR1 and CDR2: ENHRY, SYGVKD. The CDR3 has 12 amino acids. Trimming shortened V by 4 bases and J by 4 bases, and 8 bases separated the two germline ends. The CDR3 protein is CAISGSGYEQYF. In DNA, the CDR3 is TGTGCCATCAGTGGGTCAGGGTACGAGCAGTACTTC.

This clone came up a few times. The rearrangement uses TRBV18 and TRBJ1-1; unclear D gene. This CDR3 contains 14 residues. The V end was cut by 3 bases, the J end by 3 bases, with 11 bases between. Germline-derived CDR1 and CDR2 are KGHSH and LQKENI. The CDR3 spells CASSPQKDHTEAFF. DNA for the CDR3: TGTGCCAGCTCACCGCAGAAGGATCACACTGAAGCTTTCTTT.

The rearrangement joins TRBV30 to TRBJ2-3; D uncertain. The CDR3 length is 12 residues. Trimming left V 4 bases short and J 10 bases short, with 15 bases between. The V gene's germline CDR1 is GTSNPN and CDR2 SVGIG (reference sequence). CDR3 residues: CAWTPPGRAQYF. For the CDR3, the DNA is TGTGCCTGGACCCCGCCGGGTCGAGCGCAGTATTTT. Supplemented by reference TRBV30 and TRBJ2-3, the full variable domain reads SQTIHQWPATLVQPVGSPLSLECTVEGTSNPNLYWYRQAAGRGLQLLFYSVGIGQISSEVPQNLSASRPQDRQFILSSKKLLLSDSGFYLCAWTPPGRAQYFGPGTRLTVL.

The chain joins TRBV27 to TRBJ2-3; TRBD2 matches 14 bases. Germline V gene data show CDR1 as MNHEY and CDR2 as SMNVEV (reference sequence). This CDR3 is built from 16 residues. Germline trimming cut 4 bases from V and 8 bases from J; bases unmatched to any gene: 8. The CDR3 bases are TGTGCCAGCAGTTCCAGACTAGCGGGGGGGCTTTCTACGCAGTATTTT. It yields the protein CASSSRLAGGLSTQYF.

This rearrangement joins TRBV29-1 to TRBJ1-4; D gene ambiguous. The V end was cut by 5 bases, the J end by 3 bases, with 10 bases between. Per germline, CDR1 SQVTM and CDR2 ANQGSEA. This CDR3 spans 13 amino acids. The CDR3, as DNA: TGCAGCGTTTACTACAAGTCTAATGAAAAACTGTTTTTT. Translation gives CSVYYKSNEKLFF.

This clone was detected only a few times. The CDR3 loop reads CASSQVMGSNQPQHF. The CDR3 nucleotides are TGTGCCAGCAGCCAAGTTATGGGTAGCAATCAGCCCCAGCATTTT. This chain connects TRBV7-2 to TRBJ1-5; D unclear. V lost 5 bases, J lost 0 bases, and 11 bases lay in between. The CDR3 is made up of 15 amino acids. CDR1 is SGHTA and CDR2 is FQGNSA in the germline V gene.

This clone showed up just a few times. The rearrangement uses TRBV19 and TRBJ1-5; unclear D gene. The CDR3 runs to 13 residues. Germline assignment: CDR1 LNHDA and CDR2 SQIVND (reference sequence). The germline V and J ends were trimmed by 5 bases and 7 bases, with 12 bases remaining between them. CDR3 in DNA: TGTGCCAGTAGTGGTTCCCCTCTACAGCCCCAGCATTTT. Residues: CASSGSPLQPQHF.

The rearrangement joins TRBV29-1 to TRBJ2-7; D is possibly TRBD2 (7 bases). Trimming removed 7 bases at V and 0 bases at J, with 13 bases between. The V gene's germline CDR1 is SQVTM and CDR2 ANQGSEA. The CDR3 sequence is 13 residues long. CDR3 amino acids: CSAWGGSSYEQYF. CDR3 coding DNA: TGCAGCGCCTGGGGGGGCAGCTCCTACGAGCAGTACTTC.

The V gene is TRBV4-1, the J gene TRBJ1-6, with TRBD1 identical over 8 bases. Trimming took 3 bases from V and 10 from J; bases not matched to a gene: 11. The CDR3 length is 16 residues. The germline gives CDR1 MGHRA, CDR2 YSYEKL. CDR3 region: CASSHTRDRLPSPLHF. The CDR3 nucleotides are TGCGCCAGCAGCCATACCCGGGACAGGCTTCCCTCACCCCTCCACTTT.

This chain joins TRBV11-2 and TRBJ2-3; the D gene is possibly TRBD2 (7 bases). The length of the CDR3 is 15 residues. Trimming stripped 5 bases from V and 2 bases from J, with 14 bases between. Germline V gene lookup returns CDR1 SGHAT and CDR2 FQNNGV. In DNA, the CDR3 is TGTGCCAGCAGCCGCGGAGGGGGGGTCACAGATACGCAGTATTTT. It encodes CASSRGGGVTDTQYF. Full variable domain (missing parts from reference TRBV11-2 and TRBJ2-3): EAGVAQSPRYKIIEKRQSVAFWCNPISGHATLYWYQQILGQGPKLLIQFQNNGVVDDSQLPKDRFSAERLKGVDSTLKIQPAKLEDSAVYLCASSRGGGVTDTQYFGPGTRLTVL.

This rearrangement joins TRBV7-9 to TRBJ2-3; TRBD2 matches at 12 bases. This CDR3 comprises 19 residues. J gave up 2 bases and V 6 bases, and 15 bases lay outside the gene matches. The V gene's germline CDR1 is SEHNR and CDR2 FQNEAQ (reference sequence). The DNA for the CDR3 is TGTGCCAGCAGACATCCCGATCTAGCGGGGGGGTATAACACAGATACGCAGTATTTT. Its protein product is CASRHPDLAGGYNTDTQYF.

The chain links TRBV19 to TRBJ1-4; possible D gene TRBD1, 5 bases. The CDR3 extends over 15 amino acids. Germline assignment: CDR1 LNHDA and CDR2 SQIVND (reference sequence). With 4 bases removed from V and 1 base from J, the gap between germline ends came to 10 bases. The CDR3 DNA is TGTGCCAGTAGTACCAGGGAAGGAACTAATGAAAAACTGTTTTTT. Protein product: CASSTREGTNEKLFF.

The chain couples TRBV7-9 to TRBJ1-5, with a weak D call TRBD1 (6 bases). Trimming took 8 bases from V and 3 from J, leaving 8 bases between them. The CDR3 is 12 amino acids. The germline V gene encodes CDR1 SEHNR and CDR2 FQNEAQ (reference sequence). The CDR3 DNA reads as TGTGCCAGCGGGGGCGTCAATCAGCCCCAGCATTTT. It translates to CASGGVNQPQHF.

The chain couples TRBV2 to TRBJ2-1; 8 bases align to TRBD2. The CDR3 is 15 residues long. With 8 bases clipped from V and 3 bases from J, the junction kept 9 bases outside the gene matches. Germline V lookup: CDR1 SNHLY, CDR2 FYNNEI. The DNA of the CDR3 is TGTGCCAGCGGTAGGGCGGGGGGAGGCTACAATGAGCAGTTCTTC. It encodes CASGRAGGGYNEQFF.

The chain uses TRBV5-4 and TRBJ2-7, with 7 bases that match TRBD2. Germline CDR1 is SGHNT and CDR2 is YYREEE (reference sequence). Trimming removed 5 bases from V and 4 bases from J; junction bases left unmatched: 6. This CDR3 comprises 13 residues. The CDR3 reads CASSRGVAYEQYF. The DNA of the CDR3 is TGTGCCAGCAGTCGGGGGGTAGCGTACGAGCAGTACTTC.